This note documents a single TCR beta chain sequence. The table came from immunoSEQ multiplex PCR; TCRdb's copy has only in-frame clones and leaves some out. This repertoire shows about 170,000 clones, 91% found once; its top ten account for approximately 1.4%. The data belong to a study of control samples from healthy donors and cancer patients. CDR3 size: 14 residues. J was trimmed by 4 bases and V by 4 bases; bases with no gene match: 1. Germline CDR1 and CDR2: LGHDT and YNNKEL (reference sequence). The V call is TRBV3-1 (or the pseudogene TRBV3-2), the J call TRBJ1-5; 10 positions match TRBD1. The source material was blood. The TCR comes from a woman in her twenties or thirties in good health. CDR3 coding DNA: TGTGCCAGCAGCCGGACAGGGGGAAATCAGCCCCAGCATTTT. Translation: CASSRTGGNQPQHF.